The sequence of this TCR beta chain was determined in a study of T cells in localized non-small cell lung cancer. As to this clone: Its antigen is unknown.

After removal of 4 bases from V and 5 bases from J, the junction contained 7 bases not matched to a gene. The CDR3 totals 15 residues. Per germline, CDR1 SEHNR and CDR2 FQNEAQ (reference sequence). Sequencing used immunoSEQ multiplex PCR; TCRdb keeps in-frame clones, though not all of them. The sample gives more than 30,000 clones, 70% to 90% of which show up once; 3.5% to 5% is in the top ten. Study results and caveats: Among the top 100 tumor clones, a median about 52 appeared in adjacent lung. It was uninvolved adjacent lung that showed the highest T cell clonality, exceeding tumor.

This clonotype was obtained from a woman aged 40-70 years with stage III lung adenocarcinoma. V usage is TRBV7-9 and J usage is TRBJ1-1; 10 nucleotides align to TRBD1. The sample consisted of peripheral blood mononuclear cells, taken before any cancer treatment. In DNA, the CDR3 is TGTGCCAGCAGCTCCAGTTGGACAGGGGGGACTGAAGCTTTCTTT. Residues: CASSSSWTGGTEAFF. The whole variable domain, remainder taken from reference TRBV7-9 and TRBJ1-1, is DTGVSQNPRHKITKRGQNVTFRCDPISEHNRLYWYRQTLGQGPEFLTYFQNEAQLEKSRLLSDRFSAERPKGSFSTLEIQRTEQGDSAMYLCASSSSWTGGTEAFFGQGTRLTVV.